This TCR beta chain comes out of a study of early T cells in non-severe SARS-CoV-2 infection. There are many counts of this clonotype. A much larger clone is a single base away; this may be a read error. TCRdb reprocessed the 5' RACE reads via MiXCR and lists one record per CDR3 protein. The sample lists 65,000 to 75,000 distinct CDR3 sequences; roughly 11% were seen once. Looked up from germline, CDR1 is SGHTA and CDR2 is FQGTGA. Between the trimmed V and J ends, which lost 8 bases and 6 bases, there was a span of 14 bases. The CDR3 is made up of 13 amino acids. Sample: whole blood. This TCR was recovered from an adult who was a healthcare worker with PCR-confirmed SARS-CoV-2 infection or an uninfected control (not recorded which). This chain joins TRBV7-3 and TRBJ2-1, with a possible D match to TRBD1 (6 bases). The CDR3 region is CASGSGTTNEQFF. CDR3 coding DNA: TGTGCCAGCGGTTCCGGGACAACCAATGAGCAGTTCTTC.